This T cell receptor (beta chain) was recovered during a study of T cells after yellow fever vaccination. Study details: In the case of low-cell-number fractions, SMART-Seq v4 Ultra Low Input was used for preparation.

TCRdb independently ran MiXCR on the 5' RACE reads; one entry per CDR3 protein. This table has under 400,000 distinct CDR3 sequences, approximately 10% appearing once. Study-level findings and limits: Most primary-vaccination clones reappeared after the booster (about 95% CD4, about 90% CD8).

In this sample, this clonotype turned up many times. The antigen remains undetermined. The TCR was taken from a man aged 18 to 35 who received the YFV17D yellow fever vaccine. This specimen consisted of PBMCs, obtained on the day of the first yellow fever vaccination.

In DNA, the CDR3 is TGTGCCAGCGGCGGCAGAACTAGCACAGATACGCAGTATTTT. Protein product: CASGGRTSTDTQYF. This chain links TRBV2 with TRBJ2-3, with D unresolved. Germline CDR1 SNHLY, CDR2 FYNNEI. This CDR3 comprises 14 residues. Trimming took off 8 bases at V and 0 bases at J, with 12 bases between the two ends. The full variable domain, rest sourced from reference TRBV2 and TRBJ2-3, is EPEVTQTPSHQVTQMGQEVILRCVPISNHLYFYWYRQILGQKVEFLVSFYNNEISEKSEIFDDQFSVERPDGSNFTLKIRSTKLEDSAMYFCASGGRTSTDTQYFGPGTRLTVL.